This T cell receptor (beta chain) emerged from a study of blood T cell repertoires in COVID-19. Overall study context: PBMCs, B-cell-depleted T cells, or T cells were the source of the cDNA or gDNA that made up the material.

Trimming at V came to 0 bases and at J to 4 bases, leaving 4 bases not matched to a gene. The CDR3 loop spans 16 amino acids. Germline-derived CDR1 and CDR2 are MGHRA and YSYEKL. Participants were aged about 18 to 89 years from roughly 26 US areas. Recovered participants had two consecutive negative NP/OP PCR tests, healthcare professional clearance, or symptom resolution. In the authors' methods: Counts of nucleated cells, estimated from reference gene primer amplification, were obtained. Method: immunoSEQ multiplex PCR; TCRdb's copy keeps in-frame clones and lacks some. V and J calls and clone size are copied from that table; D and trimming were computed from the DNA. The data show a few hundred thousand clones, 87% seen once.

The V gene is TRBV4-1, the J gene TRBJ2-3; 10 bases map to TRBD2. Sequencing was done on a sample of PBMCs or T cells enriched from blood (not recorded which). The TCR originated in a woman in her thirties or forties who had recovered from COVID-19. This CDR3 reads CASSQEVTSGSDTQYF. The CDR3 bases are TGCGCCAGCAGCCAAGAGGTGACTAGCGGGTCAGATACGCAGTATTTT.